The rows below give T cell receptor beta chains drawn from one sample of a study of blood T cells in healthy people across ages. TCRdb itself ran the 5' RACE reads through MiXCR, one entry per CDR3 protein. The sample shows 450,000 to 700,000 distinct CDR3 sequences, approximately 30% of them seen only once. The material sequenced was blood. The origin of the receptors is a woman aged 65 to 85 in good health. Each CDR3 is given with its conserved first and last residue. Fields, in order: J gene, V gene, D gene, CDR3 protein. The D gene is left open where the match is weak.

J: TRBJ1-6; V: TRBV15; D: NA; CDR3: CATRGDVNSPLHF
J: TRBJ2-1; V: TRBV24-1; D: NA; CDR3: CATSYGQGQFF
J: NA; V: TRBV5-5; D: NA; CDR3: CASSLEGHAETQYF
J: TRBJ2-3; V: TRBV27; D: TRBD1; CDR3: CASSPPPGGGTDTQYF
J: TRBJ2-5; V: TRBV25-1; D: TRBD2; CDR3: CASSDGKRGIETQYF
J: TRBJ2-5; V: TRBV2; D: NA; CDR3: CASSEAPPETQYF
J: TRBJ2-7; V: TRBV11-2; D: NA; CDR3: CASSLDRHNYEQYF
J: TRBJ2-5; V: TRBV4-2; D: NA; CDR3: CASSLTAGGETQYF
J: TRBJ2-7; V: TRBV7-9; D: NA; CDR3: CASNSGLIYEQYF
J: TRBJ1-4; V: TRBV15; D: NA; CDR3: CATSRAVEEKLFF
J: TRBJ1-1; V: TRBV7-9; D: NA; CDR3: CASSPRGGIGGEAFF
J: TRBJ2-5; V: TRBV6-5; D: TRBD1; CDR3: CASSRTRDRGRETQYF
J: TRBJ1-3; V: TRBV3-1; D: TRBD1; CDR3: CASSQQGGFGNTIYF
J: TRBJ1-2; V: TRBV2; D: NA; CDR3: CASSEEGQGYGYTF
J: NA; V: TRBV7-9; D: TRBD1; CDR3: CASSSRDRGYNGQFF
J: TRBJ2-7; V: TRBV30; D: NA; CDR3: CAWSVNSEQYF